The present entry profiles one TCR beta chain with its context. Before being deemed recovered, Cohort 3 donors had two negative PCRs, clearance, or symptom resolution. The sample originates from a study of blood T cell repertoires in COVID-19. About the study: The analysed material was cDNA or gDNA that came from T cells, B-cell-depleted T cells, or PBMCs.

The germline V and J ends were trimmed by 3 bases and 2 bases, with 8 bases remaining between them. Germline values: CDR1 KGHSH, CDR2 LQKENI. The CDR3 extends over 13 amino acids. As originally analysed: Reference gene primer amplification gave estimated nucleated cell counts. This table comes from immunoSEQ multiplex PCR, and its TCRdb copy is limited to in-frame clones, with some not included. V, J and clone size were drawn from that table, and D and trimming were deduced from the DNA. The sample holds around 310,000 clones, about 87% seen once. Sequencing input: PBMCs or T cells enriched from blood (not recorded which). This clonotype originated in a young man who had recovered from COVID-19. The chain joins TRBV18 to TRBJ2-7, with a possible D match to TRBD1 (5 bases). The CDR3: CASSPAQAYEQYF. In DNA form, the CDR3 reads TGTGCCAGCTCACCGGCACAGGCCTACGAGCAGTACTTC.